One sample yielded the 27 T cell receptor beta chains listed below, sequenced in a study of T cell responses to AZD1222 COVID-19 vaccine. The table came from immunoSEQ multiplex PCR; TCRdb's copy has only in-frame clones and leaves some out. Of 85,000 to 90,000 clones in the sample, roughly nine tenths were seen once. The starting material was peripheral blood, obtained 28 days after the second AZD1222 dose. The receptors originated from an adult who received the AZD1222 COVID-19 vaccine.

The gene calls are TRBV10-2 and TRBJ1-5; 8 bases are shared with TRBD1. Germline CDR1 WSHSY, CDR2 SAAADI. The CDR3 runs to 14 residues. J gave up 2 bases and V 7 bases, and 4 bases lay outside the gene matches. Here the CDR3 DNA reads TGCGCCAGCAACGAACAGGGGGGCAATCAGCCCCAGCATTTT. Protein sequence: CASNEQGGNQPQHF.

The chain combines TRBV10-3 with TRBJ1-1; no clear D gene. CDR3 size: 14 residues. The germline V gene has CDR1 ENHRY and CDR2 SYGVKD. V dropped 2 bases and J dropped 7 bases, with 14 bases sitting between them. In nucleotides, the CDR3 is TGTGCCATCAGTGAGCCCTATGGAGGGTATGAAGCTTTCTTT. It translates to CAISEPYGGYEAFF.

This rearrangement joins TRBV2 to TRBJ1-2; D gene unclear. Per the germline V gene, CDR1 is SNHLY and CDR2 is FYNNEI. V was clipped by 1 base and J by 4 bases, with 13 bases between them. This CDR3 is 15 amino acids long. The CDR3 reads CASSEGEEGSYGYTF. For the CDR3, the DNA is TGTGCCAGCAGTGAAGGGGAAGAAGGGTCCTATGGCTACACCTTC.

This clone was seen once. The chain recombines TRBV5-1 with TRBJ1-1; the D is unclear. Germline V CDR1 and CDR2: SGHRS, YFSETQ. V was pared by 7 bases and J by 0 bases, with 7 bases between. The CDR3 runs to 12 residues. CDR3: CASGDMNTEAFF. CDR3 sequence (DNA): TGCGCCAGCGGGGATATGAACACTGAAGCTTTCTTT. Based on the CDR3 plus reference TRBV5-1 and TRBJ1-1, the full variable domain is KAGVTQTPRYLIKTRGQQVTLSCSPISGHRSVSWYQQTPGQGLQFLFEYFSETQRNKGNFPGRFSGRQFSNSRSEMNVSTLELGDSALYLCASGDMNTEAFFGQGTRLTVV.

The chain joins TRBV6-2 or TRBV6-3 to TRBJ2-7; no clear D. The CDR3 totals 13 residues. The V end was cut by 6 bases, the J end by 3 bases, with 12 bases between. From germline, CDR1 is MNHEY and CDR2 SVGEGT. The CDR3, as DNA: TGTGCCAGCAGCTCCAAGACCTTCTACGAGCAGTACGTC. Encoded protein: CASSSKTFYEQYV.

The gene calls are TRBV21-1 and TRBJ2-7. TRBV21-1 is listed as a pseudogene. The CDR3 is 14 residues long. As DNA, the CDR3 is TGTGCCAGCAGCAAAAATCACCTCTTTGGCGAGCAGTACTTC. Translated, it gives CASSKNHLFGEQYF.

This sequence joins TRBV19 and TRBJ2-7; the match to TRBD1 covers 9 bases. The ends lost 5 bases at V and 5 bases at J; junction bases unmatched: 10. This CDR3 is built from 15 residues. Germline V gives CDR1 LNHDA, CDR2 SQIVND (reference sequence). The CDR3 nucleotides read TGTGCCAGTAGTCCTACAGGGGGCGGATCTGACGAGCAGTACTTC. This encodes CASSPTGGGSDEQYF.

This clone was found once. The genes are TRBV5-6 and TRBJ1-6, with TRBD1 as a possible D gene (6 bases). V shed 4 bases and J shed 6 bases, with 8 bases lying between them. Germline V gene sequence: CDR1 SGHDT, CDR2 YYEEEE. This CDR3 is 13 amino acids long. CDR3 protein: CASSRDTNSPLHF. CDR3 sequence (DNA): TGTGCCAGCAGCCGGGACACTAATTCACCCCTCCACTTT. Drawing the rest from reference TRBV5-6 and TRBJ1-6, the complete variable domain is DAGVTQSPTHLIKTRGQQVTLRCSPKSGHDTVSWYQQALGQGPQFIFQYYEEEERQRGNFPDRFSGHQFPNYSSELNVNALLLGDSALYLCASSRDTNSPLHFGNGTRLTVT.

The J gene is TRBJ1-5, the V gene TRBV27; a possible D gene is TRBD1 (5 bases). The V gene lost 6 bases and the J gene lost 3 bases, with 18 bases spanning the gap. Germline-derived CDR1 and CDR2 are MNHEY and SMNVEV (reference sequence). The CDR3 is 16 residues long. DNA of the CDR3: TGTGCCAGCAGCCGAGTGGCAGGGTCTTCCAATCAGCCCCAGCATTTT. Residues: CASSRVAGSSNQPQHF.

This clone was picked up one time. The CDR3 DNA reads as TGTGCCAGGGTGTTTTATCAGCCCCAGCATTTT. It encodes CARVFYQPQHF. The gene calls are TRBV6-5 and TRBJ1-5, with D unresolved. The CDR3 consists of 11 residues. In germline, CDR1 is MNHEY, CDR2 SVGAGI. V was clipped by 9 bases and J by 5 bases, with 8 bases between them.

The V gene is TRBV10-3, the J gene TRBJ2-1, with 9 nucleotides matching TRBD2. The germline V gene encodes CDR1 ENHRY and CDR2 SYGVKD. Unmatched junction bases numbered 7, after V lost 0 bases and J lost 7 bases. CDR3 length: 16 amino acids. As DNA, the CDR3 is TGTGCCATCAGTGAGTCGCCAGCGGGGGGCGAGAATGAGCAGTTCTTC. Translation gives CAISESPAGGENEQFF.

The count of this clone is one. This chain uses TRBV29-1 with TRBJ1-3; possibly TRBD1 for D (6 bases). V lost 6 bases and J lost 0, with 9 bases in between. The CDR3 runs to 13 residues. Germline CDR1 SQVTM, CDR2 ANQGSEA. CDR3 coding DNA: TGCAGCGTCGTGACAGGCTCTGGAAACACCATATATTTT. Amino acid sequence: CSVVTGSGNTIYF.

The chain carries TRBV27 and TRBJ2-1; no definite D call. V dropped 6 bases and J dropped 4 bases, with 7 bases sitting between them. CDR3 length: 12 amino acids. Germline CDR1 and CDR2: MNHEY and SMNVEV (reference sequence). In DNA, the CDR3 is TGTGCCAGCAGGCAATTGTACAATGAGCAGTTCTTC. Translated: CASRQLYNEQFF.

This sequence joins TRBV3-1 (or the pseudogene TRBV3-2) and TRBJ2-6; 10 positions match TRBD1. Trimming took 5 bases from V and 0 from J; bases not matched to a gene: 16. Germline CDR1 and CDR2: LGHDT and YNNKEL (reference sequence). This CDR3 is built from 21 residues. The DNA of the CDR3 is TGTGCCAGCAGCGACGAGGACAGGGGGTCTTATGTAGTCTCTGGGGCCAACGTCCTGACTTTC. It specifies CASSDEDRGSYVVSGANVLTF.

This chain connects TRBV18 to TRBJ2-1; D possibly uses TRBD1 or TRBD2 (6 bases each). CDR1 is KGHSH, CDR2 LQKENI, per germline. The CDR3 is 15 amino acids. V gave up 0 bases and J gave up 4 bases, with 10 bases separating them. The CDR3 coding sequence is TGTGCCAGCTCACCACCAGGAGGGGGATACAATGAGCAGTTCTTC. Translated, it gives CASSPPGGGYNEQFF.

The chain's CDR3 is CASSLNHQGEYTQPQHF. CDR3 DNA sequence: TGTGCCAGCAGCTTAAATCACCAGGGCGAATATACTCAGCCCCAGCATTTT. The V call is TRBV7-3, the J call TRBJ1-5; a possible D gene is TRBD1 (5 bases). The CDR3 consists of 17 residues. The ends were cut back, 1 base at V and 6 bases at J, with 19 bases in the middle. The V gene's germline CDR1 is SGHTA and CDR2 FQGTGA.

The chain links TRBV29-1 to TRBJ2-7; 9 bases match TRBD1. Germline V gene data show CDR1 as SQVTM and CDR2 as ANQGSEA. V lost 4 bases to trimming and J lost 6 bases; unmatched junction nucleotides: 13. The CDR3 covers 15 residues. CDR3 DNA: TGCAGCGTTGGGGACGCCGGGACAGGGTCGACCGAGCAGTACTTC. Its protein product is CSVGDAGTGSTEQYF.

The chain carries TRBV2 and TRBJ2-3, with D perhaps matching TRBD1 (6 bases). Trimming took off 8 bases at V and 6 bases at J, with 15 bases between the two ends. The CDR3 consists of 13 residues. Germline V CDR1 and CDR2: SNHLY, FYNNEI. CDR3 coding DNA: TGTGCCAGCCCTAACAGGGACACGGATACGCAGTATTTT. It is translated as CASPNRDTDTQYF.

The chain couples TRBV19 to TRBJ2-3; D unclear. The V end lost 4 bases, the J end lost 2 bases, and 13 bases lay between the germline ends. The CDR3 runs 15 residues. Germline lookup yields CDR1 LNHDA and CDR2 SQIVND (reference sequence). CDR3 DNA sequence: TGTGCCAGTAGTAAATTCGGTACCAACACAGATACGCAGTATTTT. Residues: CASSKFGTNTDTQYF. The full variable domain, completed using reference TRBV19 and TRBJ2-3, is DGGITQSPKYLFRKEGQNVTLSCEQNLNHDAMYWYRQDPGQGLRLIYYSQIVNDFQKGDIAEGYSVSREKKESFPLTVTSAQKNPTAFYLCASSKFGTNTDTQYFGPGTRLTVL.

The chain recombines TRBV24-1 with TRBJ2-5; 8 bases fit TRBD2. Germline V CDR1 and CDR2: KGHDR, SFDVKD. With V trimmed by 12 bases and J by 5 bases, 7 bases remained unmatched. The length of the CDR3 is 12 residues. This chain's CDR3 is CAYPGGHETQYF. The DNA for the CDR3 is TGTGCCTACCCGGGGGGGCACGAGACCCAGTACTTC.

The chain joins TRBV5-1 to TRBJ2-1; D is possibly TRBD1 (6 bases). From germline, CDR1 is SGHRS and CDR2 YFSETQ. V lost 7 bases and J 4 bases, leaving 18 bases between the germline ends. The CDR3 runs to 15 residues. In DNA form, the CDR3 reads TGCGCCAGCCGCGCCTCCAGGGGAATTTACAATGAGCAGTTCTTC. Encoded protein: CASRASRGIYNEQFF.

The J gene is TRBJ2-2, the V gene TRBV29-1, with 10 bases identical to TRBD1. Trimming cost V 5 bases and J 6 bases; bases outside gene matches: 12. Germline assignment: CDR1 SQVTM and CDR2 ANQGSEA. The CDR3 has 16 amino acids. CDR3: CSVQLMDRGIAGELFF. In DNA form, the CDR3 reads TGCAGCGTTCAGTTGATGGACAGGGGGATCGCCGGGGAGCTGTTTTTT.

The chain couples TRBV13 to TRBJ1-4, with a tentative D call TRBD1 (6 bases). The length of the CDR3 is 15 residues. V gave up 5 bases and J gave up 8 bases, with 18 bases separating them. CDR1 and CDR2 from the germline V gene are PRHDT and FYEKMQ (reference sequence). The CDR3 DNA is TGTGCCAGCAGCCTAAGACAGGCCTCCGAGGAAAAACTGTTTTTT. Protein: CASSLRQASEEKLFF.

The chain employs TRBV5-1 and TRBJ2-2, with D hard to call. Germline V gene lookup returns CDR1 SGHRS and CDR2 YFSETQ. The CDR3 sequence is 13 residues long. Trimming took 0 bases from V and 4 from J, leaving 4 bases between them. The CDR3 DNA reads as TGCGCCAGCAGCTTGGACAGCACCGGGGAGCTGTTTTTT. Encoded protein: CASSLDSTGELFF.

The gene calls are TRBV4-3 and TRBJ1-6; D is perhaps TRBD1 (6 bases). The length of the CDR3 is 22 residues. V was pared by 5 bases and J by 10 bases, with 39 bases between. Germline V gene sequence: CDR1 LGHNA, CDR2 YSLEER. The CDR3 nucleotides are TGCGCCAGCAGCAACAAACCGCCGGCGCCACTCGCCCGACAGGAGATTAGATCACCCCTCCACTTT. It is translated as CASSNKPPAPLARQEIRSPLHF.

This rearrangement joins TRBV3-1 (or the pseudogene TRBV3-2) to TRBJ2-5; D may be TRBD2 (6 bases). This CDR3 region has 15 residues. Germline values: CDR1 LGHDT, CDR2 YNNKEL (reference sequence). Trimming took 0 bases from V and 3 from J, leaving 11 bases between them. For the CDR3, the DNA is TGTGCCAGCAGCCAAGATAGCCTAGCGAAAGAGACCCAGTACTTC. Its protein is CASSQDSLAKETQYF.

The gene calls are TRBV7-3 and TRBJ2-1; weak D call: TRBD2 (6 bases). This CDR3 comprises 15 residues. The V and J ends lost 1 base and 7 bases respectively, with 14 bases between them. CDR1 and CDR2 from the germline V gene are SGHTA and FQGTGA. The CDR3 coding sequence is TGTGCCAGCAGCTTAAGTGGCGGGGCTGCGAATGAGCAGTTCTTC. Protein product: CASSLSGGAANEQFF.